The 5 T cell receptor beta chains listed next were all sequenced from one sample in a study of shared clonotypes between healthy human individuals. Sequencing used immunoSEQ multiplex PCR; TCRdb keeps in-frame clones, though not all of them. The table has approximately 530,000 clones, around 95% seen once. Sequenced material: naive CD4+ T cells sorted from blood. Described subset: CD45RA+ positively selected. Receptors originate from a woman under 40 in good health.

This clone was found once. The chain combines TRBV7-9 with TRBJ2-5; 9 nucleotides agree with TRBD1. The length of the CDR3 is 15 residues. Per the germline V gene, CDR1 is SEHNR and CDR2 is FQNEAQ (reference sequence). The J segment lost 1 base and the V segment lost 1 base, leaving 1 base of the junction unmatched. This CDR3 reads CASSLGGQGQETQYF. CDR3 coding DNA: TGTGCCAGCAGCTTAGGGGGACAGGGCCAAGAGACCCAGTACTTC.

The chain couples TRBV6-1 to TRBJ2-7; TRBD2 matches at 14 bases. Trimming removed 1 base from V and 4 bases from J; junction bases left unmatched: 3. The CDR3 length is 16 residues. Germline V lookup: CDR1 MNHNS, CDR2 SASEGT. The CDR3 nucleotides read TGTGCCAGCAGTGAAGTTGGACTAGCGGGAGGTTACGAGCAGTACTTC. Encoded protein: CASSEVGLAGGYEQYF.

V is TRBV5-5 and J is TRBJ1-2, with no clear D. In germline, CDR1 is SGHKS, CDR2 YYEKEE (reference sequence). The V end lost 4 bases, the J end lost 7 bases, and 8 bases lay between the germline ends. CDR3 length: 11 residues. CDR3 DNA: TGTGCCAGCAGCCGGGCTGGTGGCTACACCTTC. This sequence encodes CASSRAGGYTF.

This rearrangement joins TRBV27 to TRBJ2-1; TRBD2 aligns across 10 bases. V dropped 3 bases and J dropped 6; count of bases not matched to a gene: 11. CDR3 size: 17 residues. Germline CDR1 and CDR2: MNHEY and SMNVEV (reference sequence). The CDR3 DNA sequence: TGTGCCAGCAGTTTCGCTAGCGGGAGTAGAGCGGGCAATGAGCAGTTCTTC. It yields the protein CASSFASGSRAGNEQFF.

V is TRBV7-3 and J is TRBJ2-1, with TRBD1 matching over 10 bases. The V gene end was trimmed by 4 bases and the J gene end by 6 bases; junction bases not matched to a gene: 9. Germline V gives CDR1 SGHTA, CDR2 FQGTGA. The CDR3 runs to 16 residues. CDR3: CASSYTGTGALNEQFF. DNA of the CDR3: TGTGCCAGCAGCTACACCGGGACAGGGGCCCTCAATGAGCAGTTCTTC.